This section outlines one T cell receptor (beta chain) sequence together with its context. This clonotype was recorded only once. Its antigen has not been determined. The junction differs from germline at one of its ends, possibly a read error. This record comes from a study of breast tumors, draining lymph nodes, adjacent tissues listed by TCRdb under 2016. Concerning the study at large: The study compared TCR beta repertoires across tumor, adjacent nontumor tissue and axillary lymph nodes from breast cancer patients. The study aimed to assess the relationships and possible T-cell exchange between tumor, surrounding tissue and draining lymph node repertoires in human breast cancer. What the authors observed across the whole study: T-cell repertoire diversity in tumors was found to be lower than in lymph nodes but higher than in nontumor tissue, and preferential V and J gene usage was observed. The study presented the conclusion that tumor T cells originate in lymph nodes as consistent with a hypothesis, not as something directly demonstrated. The data were considered consistent with the idea that most tumor T cells come from the lymph node and then expand in tumor tissue. The similarity between tumor and nontumor tissue repertoires was significantly greater in luminal-like breast cancer than in basal-like breast cancer.

The lymph node samples were taken from the axillary draining lymph nodes of breast cancer patients. The sequencer was an Illumina HiSeq 2000. TCR beta chain libraries were generated through multiplex PCR amplification. High-throughput sequencing was used to analyze the amplified TCR beta chain products. Starting from the raw public reads, TCRdb applied fastp trimming at Q25, assembled clones with MiXCR and retained in-frame beta chains. Merged by CDR3 protein, the rows form single entries marked with the most common genes and DNA. The sample table shows some 170,000 distinct CDR3 sequences, and approximately 33% are seen once. The ten largest clones add up to less than 4% of the sample. Sequencing used axillary lymph node tissue. The receptor comes from a female donor with breast cancer. Some clones in this sample may be carry-over from other donors' samples.

The CDR3 protein: CATGLAGRRLDEQLF. The nucleotide sequence is TGTGCCACGGGACTAGCGGGCCGGCGGTTGGATGAGCAGCTCTTC. Rearrangement joined TRBV7-9 to TRBJ2-1, and 12 bases in between align with TRBD2. Reading from cysteine to phenylalanine, the CDR3 counts 15 amino acids. Only the CDR3 part of the read is kept: 45 bases, read in frame from the first base. CDR1 SEHNR and CDR2 FQNEAQ are derived from the germline V gene (reference sequence).